These 4 T cell receptor beta chains were sequenced from one sample in a study of T-cell reconstitution after alpha-beta-depleted transplantation in children listed by TCRdb under 2016. The treatment or condition label on this specimen signifies: allogeneic hematopoietic cell transplantation with graft depleted of TCRalphabeta T cells and CD19 B cells. Library preparation employed PCR. Data came from an Illumina HiSeq 2500. Molecular barcoding was employed in the preparation of TCR libraries, with unique molecular identifiers being used to normalize TCRbeta repertoire quantification. In TCRdb, the public reads were trimmed at Q25 with fastp and aligned with MiXCR, with productive beta chains retained. For every CDR3 protein sequence, its rows merge into one entry that carries the most common genes and DNA. The sample contains 530,000 or so distinct CDR3 sequences, over 25% of them found a single time. The ten most abundant clones make up 30% to 45% of the sample.

The sample consisted of PBMCs, taken before TCRalphabeta/CD19-depleted stem cell transplant. The receptors shown here come from a boy in the first two years of life with Wiskott-Aldrich syndrome, due to receive a stem cell transplant.

This clonotype has only a few counts. V and J are TRBV7-7 and TRBJ2-5; perhaps TRBD1 as D (6 bases). V lost 2 bases, J lost 2 bases, and 12 bases lay in between. Germline CDR1 SSHAT, CDR2 FNYEAQ (reference sequence). The CDR3 length is 15 residues. The CDR3, as DNA: TGTGCCAGCAGCTTAAGCATTAGGGGGCAAGAGACCCAGTACTTC. Translated: CASSLSIRGQETQYF. Looking up the rest from reference TRBV7-7 and TRBJ2-5 gives the full variable domain: GAGVSQSPRYKVTKRGQDVTLRCDPISSHATLYWYQQALGQGPEFLTYFNYEAQPDKSGLPSDRFSAERPEGSISTLTIQRTEQRDSAMYRCASSLSIRGQETQYFGPGTRLLVL.

This clonotype was recorded a few times. V usage is TRBV6-1 and J usage is TRBJ2-3; 8 bases are a match to TRBD2. J gave up 1 base and V 7 bases, and 10 bases lay outside the gene matches. The germline V gene encodes CDR1 MNHNS and CDR2 SASEGT. The CDR3 length is 16 residues. The CDR3 nucleotides read TGTGCCAGCACACGTTTTCCAGCGGGAGGCACAGATACGCAGTATTTT. It specifies CASTRFPAGGTDTQYF.

V usage is TRBV14 and J usage is TRBJ2-1; possibly TRBD2 for D (7 bases). CDR1 and CDR2 (germline): SGHDN, FVKESK. The CDR3 loop spans 18 amino acids. V lost 2 bases, J lost 5 bases, and 22 bases lay in between. CDR3: CASSQLIAGRGYDNEQFF. In DNA, the CDR3 is TGTGCCAGCAGCCAATTGATAGCGGGCAGGGGCTATGACAATGAGCAGTTCTTC.

The V gene is TRBV11-1, the J gene TRBJ2-3, with D perhaps matching TRBD2 (5 bases). Trimming stripped 3 bases from V and 0 bases from J, with 13 bases between. The V gene's germline CDR1 is SGHAT and CDR2 FQDESV (reference sequence). This CDR3 spans 16 amino acids. CDR3 loop: CASSFGLRSSTDTQYF. The CDR3 DNA is TGTGCCAGCAGCTTTGGACTTCGTTCTAGCACAGATACGCAGTATTTT. Drawing the rest from reference TRBV11-1 and TRBJ2-3, the complete variable domain is EAEVAQSPRYKITEKSQAVAFWCDPISGHATLYWYRQILGQGPELLVQFQDESVVDDSQLPKDRFSAERLKGVDSTLKIQPAELGDSAMYLCASSFGLRSSTDTQYFGPGTRLTVL.